This record looks at one T cell receptor beta chain sequence and its context. The antigen is unknown. Method: immunoSEQ multiplex PCR; TCRdb's copy keeps in-frame clones and lacks some. The sample has over 200,000 clones, nearly 90% seen once; the top ten hold around 0.34%. The V end was cut by 5 bases, the J end by 10 bases, with 18 bases between. The CDR3 extends over 14 amino acids. Germline-derived CDR1 and CDR2 are PRHDT and FYEKMQ (reference sequence). This sample stems from a study of cytomegalovirus exposure and HLA in healthy donors. About the study: Later analysis reported that the 110 or so validation repertoires shared the platform of the 500 to 750 first-cohort repertoires.

Findings and limits, study-wide: Cytomegalovirus-associated TCR beta chains were listed, numbering more than 150. Despite most TCR sequences being rare, some public TCRs occurred in many donors.

Sequencing was performed on PBMCs. This receptor was obtained from a woman aged 18-29 years in good health and CMV-seronegative. The V gene is TRBV13, the J gene TRBJ2-1; TRBD1 might be the D (6 bases). The CDR3 coding sequence is TGTGCCAGCAGCGGTCAGGGGAGCGAAGTGGAGCAGTTCTTC. As protein: CASSGQGSEVEQFF.